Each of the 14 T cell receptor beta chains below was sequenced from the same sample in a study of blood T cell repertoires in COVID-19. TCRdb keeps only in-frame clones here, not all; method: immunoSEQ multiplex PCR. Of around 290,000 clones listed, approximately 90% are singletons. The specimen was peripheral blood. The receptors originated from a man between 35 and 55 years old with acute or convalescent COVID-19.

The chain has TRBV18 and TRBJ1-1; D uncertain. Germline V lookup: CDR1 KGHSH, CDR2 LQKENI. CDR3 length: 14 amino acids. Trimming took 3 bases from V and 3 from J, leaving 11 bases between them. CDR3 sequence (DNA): TGTGCCAGCTCACCGACGGCCCGGGACACTGAAGCTTTCTTT. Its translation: CASSPTARDTEAFF.

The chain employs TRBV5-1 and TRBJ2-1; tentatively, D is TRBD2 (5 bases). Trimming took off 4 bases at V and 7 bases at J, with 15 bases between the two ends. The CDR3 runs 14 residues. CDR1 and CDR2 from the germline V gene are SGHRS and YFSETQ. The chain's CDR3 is CASSQQKGSNEQFF. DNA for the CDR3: TGCGCCAGCAGCCAGCAGAAAGGGAGTAATGAGCAGTTCTTC.

This chain's CDR3 is CASSHRADRLGKSEQFF. Written as DNA, the CDR3 is TGTGCCAGCAGTCACCGCGCCGACAGGTTAGGGAAGAGTGAGCAGTTCTTC. The V and J genes are TRBV6-6 and TRBJ2-1, with D tentatively TRBD1 (6 bases). V gave up 5 bases and J gave up 9 bases, with 26 bases separating them. This CDR3 contains 17 residues. The germline CDR1 and CDR2 sequences are MNHNY and SVGAGI (reference sequence).

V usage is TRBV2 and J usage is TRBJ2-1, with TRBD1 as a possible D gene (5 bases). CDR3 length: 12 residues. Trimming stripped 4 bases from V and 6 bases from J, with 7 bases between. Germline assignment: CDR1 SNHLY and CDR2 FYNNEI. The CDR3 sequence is CASSGQINEQFF. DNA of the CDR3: TGTGCCAGCAGTGGACAGATCAATGAGCAGTTCTTC.

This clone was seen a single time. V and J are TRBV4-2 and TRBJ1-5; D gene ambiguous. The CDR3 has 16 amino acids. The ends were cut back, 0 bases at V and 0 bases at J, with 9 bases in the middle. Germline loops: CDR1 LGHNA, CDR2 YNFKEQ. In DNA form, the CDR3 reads TGTGCCAGCAGCCAAGATATCAGATATAGCAATCAGCCCCAGCATTTT. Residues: CASSQDIRYSNQPQHF.

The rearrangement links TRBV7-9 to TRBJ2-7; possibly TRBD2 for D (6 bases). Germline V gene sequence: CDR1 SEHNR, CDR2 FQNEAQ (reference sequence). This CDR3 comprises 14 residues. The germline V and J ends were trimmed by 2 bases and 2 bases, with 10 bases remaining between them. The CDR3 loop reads CASSLSRLAYEQYF. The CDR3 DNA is TGTGCCAGCAGCTTATCCCGACTAGCCTACGAGCAGTACTTC.

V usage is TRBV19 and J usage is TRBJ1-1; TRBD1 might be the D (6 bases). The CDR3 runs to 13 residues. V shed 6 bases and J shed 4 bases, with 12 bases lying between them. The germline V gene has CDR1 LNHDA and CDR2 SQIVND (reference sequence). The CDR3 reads CASSRGGGTEAFF. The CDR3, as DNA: TGTGCCAGTAGCCGTGGGGGCGGCACTGAAGCTTTCTTT.

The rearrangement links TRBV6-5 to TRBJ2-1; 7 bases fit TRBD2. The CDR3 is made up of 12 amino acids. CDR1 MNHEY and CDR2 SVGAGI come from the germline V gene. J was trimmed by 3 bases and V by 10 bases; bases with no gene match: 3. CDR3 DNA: TGTGCCATCTGGGGGGGCTACAATGAGCAGTTCTTC. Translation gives CAIWGGYNEQFF.

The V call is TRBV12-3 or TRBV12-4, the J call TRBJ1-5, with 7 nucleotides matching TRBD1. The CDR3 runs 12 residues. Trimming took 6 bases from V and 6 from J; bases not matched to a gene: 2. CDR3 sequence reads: CASRRGRQPQHF. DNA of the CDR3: TGTGCCAGCAGGAGGGGGCGTCAGCCCCAGCATTTT.

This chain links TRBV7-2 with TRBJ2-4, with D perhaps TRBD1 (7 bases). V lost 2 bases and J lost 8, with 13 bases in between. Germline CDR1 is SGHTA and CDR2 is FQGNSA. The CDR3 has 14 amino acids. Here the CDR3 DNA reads TGTGCCAGCAGCTTAAGGCCCAGGGGGGACATTCAGTACTTC. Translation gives CASSLRPRGDIQYF.

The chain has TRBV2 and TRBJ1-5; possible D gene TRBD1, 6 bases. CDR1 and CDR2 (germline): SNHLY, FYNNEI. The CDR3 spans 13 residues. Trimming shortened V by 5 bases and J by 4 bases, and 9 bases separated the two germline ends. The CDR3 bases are TGTGCCAGCAGTCGACAGGCAAATCAGCCCCAGCATTTT. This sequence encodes CASSRQANQPQHF.

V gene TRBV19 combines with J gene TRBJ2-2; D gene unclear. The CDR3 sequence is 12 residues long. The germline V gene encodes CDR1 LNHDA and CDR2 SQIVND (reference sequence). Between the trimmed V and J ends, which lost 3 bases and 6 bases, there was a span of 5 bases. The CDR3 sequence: CASSISSGELFF. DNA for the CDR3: TGTGCCAGTAGTATTAGCTCCGGGGAGCTGTTTTTT.

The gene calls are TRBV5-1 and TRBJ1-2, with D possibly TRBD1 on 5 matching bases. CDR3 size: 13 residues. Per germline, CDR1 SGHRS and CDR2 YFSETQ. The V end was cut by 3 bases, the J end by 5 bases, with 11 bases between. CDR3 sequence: CASSSQDTYGYTF. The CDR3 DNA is TGCGCCAGCAGCTCGCAGGACACTTATGGCTACACCTTC.

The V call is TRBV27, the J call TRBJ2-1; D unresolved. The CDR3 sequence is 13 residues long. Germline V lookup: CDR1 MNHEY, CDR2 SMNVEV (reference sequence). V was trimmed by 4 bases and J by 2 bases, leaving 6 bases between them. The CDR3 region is CASSSVTYNEQFF. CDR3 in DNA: TGTGCCAGCAGTTCAGTGACCTACAATGAGCAGTTCTTC.